Listed here are 24 T cell receptor beta chains from one sample, sequenced in a study of T cells in localized non-small cell lung cancer. TCRdb keeps only in-frame clones here, not all; method: immunoSEQ multiplex PCR. The data hold more than 100,000 clones, with around 90% observed a single time. The sequences come from peripheral blood, collected before any cancer treatment. The receptors derive from a female donor older than 55 with stage I lung adenocarcinoma.

V gene TRBV29-1 combines with J gene TRBJ1-1; D is possibly TRBD1 (6 bases). The V end was cut by 6 bases, the J end by 7 bases, with 15 bases between. Germline V gene lookup returns CDR1 SQVTM and CDR2 ANQGSEA. This CDR3 has 12 residues. The CDR3 reads CSVLKTGFEAFF. The CDR3 nucleotides read TGCAGCGTCTTAAAGACAGGATTTGAAGCTTTCTTT.

V and J are TRBV7-9 and TRBJ2-7; 14 nucleotides align to TRBD2. The CDR3 covers 16 residues. V shed 5 bases, J shed 4 bases, and the junction held 7 bases outside the gene matches. The germline gives CDR1 SEHNR, CDR2 FQNEAQ (reference sequence). The CDR3 sequence is CASSNSGLAGGYEQYF. The CDR3 nucleotides are TGTGCCAGCAGCAATTCCGGACTAGCGGGAGGATACGAGCAGTACTTC.

The rearrangement links TRBV28 to TRBJ2-5; a weak D match, TRBD2 (5 bases). Germline CDR1 and CDR2: MDHEN and SYDVKM. V lost 0 bases and J 3 bases, leaving 5 bases between the germline ends. CDR3 size: 13 residues. This CDR3 reads CASSLWGEETQYF. The CDR3 nucleotides read TGTGCCAGCAGTTTATGGGGAGAAGAGACCCAGTACTTC.

The rearrangement joins TRBV18 to TRBJ1-2; weak D call: TRBD1 (6 bases). The CDR3 covers 14 residues. V lost 4 bases and J 6 bases, leaving 15 bases between the germline ends. From germline, CDR1 is KGHSH and CDR2 LQKENI. The CDR3 is CASSRLTGLDGYTF. The DNA for the CDR3 is TGTGCCAGCTCACGATTGACAGGACTCGATGGCTACACCTTC.

This clone appeared a few times. The V and J genes are TRBV9 and TRBJ2-1; TRBD2 aligns across 10 bases. The CDR3 has 12 residues. The trim removed 4 bases at V and 10 bases at J, leaving 2 bases unmatched. CDR1 is SGDLS and CDR2 is YYNGEE in the germline V gene. This chain's CDR3 is CASSIAGGEQFF. The DNA of the CDR3 is TGTGCCAGCAGCATAGCGGGAGGCGAGCAGTTCTTC. Supplemented by reference TRBV9 and TRBJ2-1, the full variable domain reads DSGVTQTPKHLITATGQRVTLRCSPRSGDLSVYWYQQSLDQGLQFLIQYYNGEERAKGNILERFSAQQFPDLHSELNLSSLELGDSALYFCASSIAGGEQFFGPGTRLTVL.

This chain joins TRBV5-4 and TRBJ2-7, with TRBD2 matching over 12 bases. Germline lookup yields CDR1 SGHNT and CDR2 YYREEE (reference sequence). The ends lost 0 bases at V and 7 bases at J; junction bases unmatched: 5. This CDR3 spans 15 amino acids. CDR3 sequence reads: CASSLGLAGVGEQYF. The CDR3 nucleotides read TGTGCCAGCAGCTTGGGACTAGCGGGAGTAGGGGAGCAGTACTTC.

This clone was counted once. The V gene is TRBV9, the J gene TRBJ1-5; D is ambiguous. The germline CDR1 and CDR2 sequences are SGDLS and YYNGEE. This CDR3 spans 15 amino acids. Trimming removed 0 bases from V and 0 bases from J, with 7 bases in between. In nucleotides, the CDR3 is TGTGCCAGCAGCGTAGCCCTGGATAGCAATCAGCCCCAGCATTTT. It yields the protein CASSVALDSNQPQHF. The full variable domain, in which reference TRBV9 and TRBJ1-5 provide the parts outside the CDR3, is DSGVTQTPKHLITATGQRVTLRCSPRSGDLSVYWYQQSLDQGLQFLIQYYNGEERAKGNILERFSAQQFPDLHSELNLSSLELGDSALYFCASSVALDSNQPQHFGDGTRLSIL.

The chain recombines TRBV5-5 with TRBJ1-5; D gene ambiguous. V was pared by 1 base and J by 1 base, with 9 bases between. Germline V gene sequence: CDR1 SGHKS, CDR2 YYEKEE (reference sequence). The CDR3 contains 15 residues. The CDR3 is CASSLSYNSNQPQHF. The CDR3 DNA sequence: TGTGCCAGCAGCTTGAGCTACAACAGCAATCAGCCCCAGCATTTT.

The chain employs TRBV6-1 and TRBJ2-7; 8 nucleotides match TRBD1. This CDR3 is built from 14 residues. Trimming took 7 bases from V and 4 from J; bases not matched to a gene: 9. Looked up from germline, CDR1 is MNHNS and CDR2 is SASEGT. DNA of the CDR3: TGTGCCAGCACCGTGCAGGGGGCGCGGTACGAGCAGTACTTC. As protein: CASTVQGARYEQYF.

The table lists this clone with a count of one. J is TRBJ2-2 and V is TRBV2; 9 positions match TRBD2. V lost 4 bases, J lost 4 bases, and 7 bases stayed unmatched. Germline assignment: CDR1 SNHLY and CDR2 FYNNEI. This CDR3 has 16 residues. The CDR3 region is CASSGGTSPGTGELFF. The CDR3 DNA sequence: TGTGCCAGCAGTGGCGGGACTAGCCCGGGCACCGGGGAGCTGTTTTTT.

This rearrangement joins TRBV5-5 to TRBJ1-1; D ambiguous. The CDR3 is 14 residues long. Between the trimmed V and J ends, which lost 2 bases and 0 bases, there was a span of 8 bases. Per germline, CDR1 SGHKS and CDR2 YYEKEE (reference sequence). The CDR3 reads CASSLQWMNTEAFF. CDR3 sequence (DNA): TGTGCCAGCAGCTTACAGTGGATGAACACTGAAGCTTTCTTT.

This chain uses TRBV11-2 with TRBJ2-5, with 14 nucleotides matching TRBD2. Germline values: CDR1 SGHAT, CDR2 FQNNGV. The CDR3 covers 19 residues. Trimming took 4 bases from V and 4 from J; bases not matched to a gene: 14. CDR3 sequence reads: CASSSTTPGLAGVGETQYF. As DNA, the CDR3 is TGTGCCAGCAGCTCTACCACGCCGGGACTAGCGGGAGTAGGAGAGACCCAGTACTTC.

V and J are TRBV19 and TRBJ1-5; D remains unclear. This CDR3 spans 16 amino acids. CDR1 and CDR2 (germline): LNHDA, SQIVND (reference sequence). V lost 2 bases and J 0 bases, leaving 11 bases between the germline ends. CDR3 sequence reads: CASSIPPKNSNQPQHF. The CDR3 DNA reads as TGTGCCAGTAGTATACCCCCCAAGAATAGCAATCAGCCCCAGCATTTT. The variable domain in full, with the rest retrieved from reference TRBV19 and TRBJ1-5, is DGGITQSPKYLFRKEGQNVTLSCEQNLNHDAMYWYRQDPGQGLRLIYYSQIVNDFQKGDIAEGYSVSREKKESFPLTVTSAQKNPTAFYLCASSIPPKNSNQPQHFGDGTRLSIL.

V usage is TRBV10-1 and J usage is TRBJ2-1; 11 bases agree with TRBD2. Per germline, CDR1 WNHNN and CDR2 SYGVQD (reference sequence). CDR3 length: 16 amino acids. Trimming at V came to 3 bases and at J to 3 bases, leaving 4 bases not matched to a gene. DNA of the CDR3: TGCGCCAGCAGTGACCCCGGGACTAGCGGCTACAATGAGCAGTTCTTC. Translation gives CASSDPGTSGYNEQFF.

The chain joins TRBV6-6 to TRBJ1-2; D not resolved. The CDR3 runs 13 residues. Trimming shortened V by 0 bases and J by 5 bases, and 7 bases separated the two germline ends. Germline V gene lookup returns CDR1 MNHNY and CDR2 SVGAGI (reference sequence). The CDR3 here is CASSYSKGYGYTF. CDR3 nucleotides: TGTGCCAGCAGTTACTCGAAGGGTTATGGCTACACCTTC.

The CDR3 loop is CASSLGSDRHYEQYF. In DNA, the CDR3 is TGTGCCAGCAGCTTAGGATCCGACAGACACTACGAGCAGTACTTC. This chain connects TRBV13 to TRBJ2-7; the D gene is possibly TRBD1 (5 bases). Germline V CDR1 and CDR2: PRHDT, FYEKMQ (reference sequence). V was trimmed by 0 bases and J by 3 bases, leaving 12 bases between them. CDR3 length: 15 residues. The variable domain in full, completed from reference TRBV13 and TRBJ2-7, reads AAGVIQSPRHLIKEKRETATLKCYPIPRHDTVYWYQQGPGQDPQFLISFYEKMQSDKGSIPDRFSAQQFSDYHSELNMSSLELGDSALYFCASSLGSDRHYEQYFGPGTRLTVT.

This clone was seen once. The rearrangement uses TRBV15 and TRBJ1-5; the D gene is possibly TRBD1 (5 bases). The CDR3 loop spans 15 amino acids. Trimming took 6 bases from V and 0 from J, leaving 12 bases between them. Germline V gene sequence: CDR1 LNHNV, CDR2 YYDKDF (reference sequence). The CDR3 nucleotides read TGTGCCACCAGTCCTGACAGATATAGCAATCAGCCCCAGCATTTT. It codes for CATSPDRYSNQPQHF.

This clone was recorded only once. The chain links TRBV7-3 to TRBJ2-2; 9 nucleotides match TRBD1. V shed 5 bases and J 3 bases; nucleotides not matched to a gene: 1. CDR3 length equals 14 residues. CDR1 and CDR2 from the germline V gene are SGHTA and FQGTGA. CDR3 nucleotide sequence: TGTGCCAGCAGCCGGACAGGGGACACCGGGGAGCTGTTTTTT. This codes for CASSRTGDTGELFF.

The V and J genes are TRBV27 and TRBJ2-4, with 9 bases matching TRBD2. This CDR3 is built from 16 residues. CDR1 MNHEY and CDR2 SMNVEV come from the germline V gene (reference sequence). Unmatched junction bases numbered 10, after V lost 5 bases and J lost 5 bases. CDR3 in amino acids: CASSRSGGRAQNIQYF. CDR3 DNA: TGTGCCAGCAGTCGGAGTGGCGGGAGGGCCCAAAACATTCAGTACTTC.

The V call is TRBV28, the J call TRBJ2-2; 10 bases match TRBD2. V was pared by 6 bases and J by 1 base, with 2 bases of the junction left unmatched. Germline CDR1 MDHEN, CDR2 SYDVKM. The CDR3 is made up of 15 amino acids. The CDR3 is CASRLAGKNTGELFF. The CDR3 region has the DNA TGTGCCAGCAGACTAGCGGGAAAGAACACCGGGGAGCTGTTTTTT.

The chain couples TRBV30 to TRBJ2-7; TRBD1 matches at 7 bases. The CDR3 loop spans 13 amino acids. Germline lookup yields CDR1 GTSNPN and CDR2 SVGIG (reference sequence). With V trimmed by 0 bases and J by 12 bases, 11 bases remained unmatched. CDR3 region: CAWSVEAGTEPYF. CDR3 in DNA: TGTGCCTGGAGTGTTGAAGCCGGGACAGAACCGTACTTC.

This clone was detected once. The same CDR3 is also encoded by other DNA sequences in this sample. The chain joins TRBV20-1 to TRBJ2-3; D gene ambiguous. The CDR3 is made up of 11 amino acids. Trimming pared 5 bases from V and 2 bases from J, leaving 5 bases between. CDR1 is DFQATT, CDR2 SNEGSKA, per germline (reference sequence). CDR3 sequence: CSASNTDTQYF. As DNA, the CDR3 is TGCAGTGCTTCTAACACAGATACGCAGTATTTT.

The chain carries TRBV27 and TRBJ2-7; the D gene is possibly TRBD2 (5 bases). The CDR3 consists of 13 residues. V was trimmed by 10 bases and J by 7 bases, leaving 20 bases between them. Germline loops: CDR1 MNHEY, CDR2 SMNVEV (reference sequence). As DNA, the CDR3 is TGTGCCACTCGGGTGTCGGGTGAGGGAGAGCAGTACTTC. Its protein product is CATRVSGEGEQYF.

The chain has TRBV10-1 and TRBJ2-1, with D tentatively TRBD1 (6 bases). The germline gives CDR1 WNHNN, CDR2 SYGVQD (reference sequence). Trimming took 2 bases from V and 7 from J, leaving 18 bases between them. The CDR3 covers 16 residues. CDR3 bases: TGCGCCAGCAGTGAGGTTGGGACCCTAACAGGGAATGAGCAGTTCTTC. Translating gives CASSEVGTLTGNEQFF.